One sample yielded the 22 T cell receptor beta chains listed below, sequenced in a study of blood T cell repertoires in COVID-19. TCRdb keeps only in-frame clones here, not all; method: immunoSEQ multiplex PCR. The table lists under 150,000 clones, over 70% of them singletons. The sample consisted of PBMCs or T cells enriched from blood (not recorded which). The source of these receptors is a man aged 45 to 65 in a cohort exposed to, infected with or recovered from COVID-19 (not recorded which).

CDR3 DNA sequence: TGTGCCAGCAGCGTAATCGGGCTAGCGGGATACGAGCAGTACTTC. It yields the protein CASSVIGLAGYEQYF. The rearrangement uses TRBV9 and TRBJ2-7; the match to TRBD2 covers 9 bases. Germline loops: CDR1 SGDLS, CDR2 YYNGEE. The trim removed 1 base at V and 4 bases at J, leaving 6 bases unmatched. The CDR3 length is 15 residues. The full variable domain, its missing parts supplied by reference TRBV9 and TRBJ2-7, is DSGVTQTPKHLITATGQRVTLRCSPRSGDLSVYWYQQSLDQGLQFLIQYYNGEERAKGNILERFSAQQFPDLHSELNLSSLELGDSALYFCASSVIGLAGYEQYFGPGTRLTVT.

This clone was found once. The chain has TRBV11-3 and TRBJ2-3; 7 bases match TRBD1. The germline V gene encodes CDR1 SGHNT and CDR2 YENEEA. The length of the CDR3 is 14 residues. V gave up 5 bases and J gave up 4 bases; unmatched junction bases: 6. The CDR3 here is CASSPTGNPDTQYF. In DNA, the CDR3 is TGTGCCAGCAGCCCGACAGGGAACCCAGATACGCAGTATTTT.

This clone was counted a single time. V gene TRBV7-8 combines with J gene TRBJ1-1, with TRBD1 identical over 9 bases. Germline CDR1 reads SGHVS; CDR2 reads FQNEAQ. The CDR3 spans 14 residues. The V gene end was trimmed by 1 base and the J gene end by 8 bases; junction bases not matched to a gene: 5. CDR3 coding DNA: TGTGCCAGCAGCTTAGGGGACAGGGCCAGGGAAGCTTTCTTT. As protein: CASSLGDRAREAFF.

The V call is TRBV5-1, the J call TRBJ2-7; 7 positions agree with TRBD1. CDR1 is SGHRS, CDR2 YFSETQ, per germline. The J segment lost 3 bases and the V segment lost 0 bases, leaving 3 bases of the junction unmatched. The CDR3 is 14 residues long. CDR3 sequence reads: CASSLGGQIYEQYF. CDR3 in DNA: TGCGCCAGCAGCTTGGGGGGACAGATCTACGAGCAGTACTTC.

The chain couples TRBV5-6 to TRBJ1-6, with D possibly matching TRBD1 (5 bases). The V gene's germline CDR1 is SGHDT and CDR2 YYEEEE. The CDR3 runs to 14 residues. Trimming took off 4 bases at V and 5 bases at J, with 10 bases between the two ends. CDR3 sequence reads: CASSRGADNSPLHF. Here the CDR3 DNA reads TGTGCCAGCAGCCGCGGGGCGGATAATTCACCCCTCCACTTT.

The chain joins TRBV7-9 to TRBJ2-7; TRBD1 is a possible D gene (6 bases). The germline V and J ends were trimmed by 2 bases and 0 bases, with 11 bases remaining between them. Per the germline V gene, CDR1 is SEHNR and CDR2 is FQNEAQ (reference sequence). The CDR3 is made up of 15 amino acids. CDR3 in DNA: TGTGCCAGCAGCTTACGACAGGCCTACTCCTACGAGCAGTACTTC. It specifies CASSLRQAYSYEQYF.

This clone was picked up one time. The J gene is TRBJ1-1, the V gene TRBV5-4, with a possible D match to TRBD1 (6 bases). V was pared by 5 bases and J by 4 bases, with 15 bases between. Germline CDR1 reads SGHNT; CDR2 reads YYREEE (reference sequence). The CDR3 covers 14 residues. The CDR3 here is CASREQGDATEAFF. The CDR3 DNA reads TGTGCCAGCAGGGAACAGGGTGACGCCACTGAAGCTTTCTTT.

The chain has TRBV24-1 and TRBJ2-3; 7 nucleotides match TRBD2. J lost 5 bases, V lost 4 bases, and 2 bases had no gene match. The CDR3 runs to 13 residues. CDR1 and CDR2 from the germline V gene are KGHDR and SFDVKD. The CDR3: CATSELAGDTQYF. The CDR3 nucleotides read TGTGCCACCAGTGAGTTAGCGGGAGATACGCAGTATTTT.

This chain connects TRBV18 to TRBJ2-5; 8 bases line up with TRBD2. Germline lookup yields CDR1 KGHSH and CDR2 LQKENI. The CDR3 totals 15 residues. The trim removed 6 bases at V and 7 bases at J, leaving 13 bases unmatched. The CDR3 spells CASSLDAGGGRTQYF. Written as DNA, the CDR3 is TGTGCCAGCTCCCTGGACGCCGGCGGGGGGCGGACCCAGTACTTC.

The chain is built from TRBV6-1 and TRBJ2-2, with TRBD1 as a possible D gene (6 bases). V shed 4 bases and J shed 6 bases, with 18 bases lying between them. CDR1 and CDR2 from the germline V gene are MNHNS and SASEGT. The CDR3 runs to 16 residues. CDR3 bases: TGTGCCAGCAGTGCCCAGACAGGTTTGGGTGCCGGGGAGCTGTTTTTT. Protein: CASSAQTGLGAGELFF.

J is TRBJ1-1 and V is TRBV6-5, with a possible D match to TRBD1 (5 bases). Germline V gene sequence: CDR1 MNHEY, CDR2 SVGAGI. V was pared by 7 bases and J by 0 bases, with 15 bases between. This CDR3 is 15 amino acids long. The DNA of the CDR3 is TGTGCCAGCACCGAAGGGGCAGGGATGAACACTGAAGCTTTCTTT. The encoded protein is CASTEGAGMNTEAFF.

CDR3 sequence: CASSLVTGGRAAYEQYF. CDR3 nucleotides: TGTGCCAGCAGCTTGGTTACGGGGGGCAGGGCCGCCTACGAGCAGTACTTC. This chain links TRBV5-4 with TRBJ2-7; D is perhaps TRBD2 (7 bases). With 0 bases removed from V and 2 bases from J, the gap between germline ends came to 18 bases. The CDR3 has 17 residues. Germline V gives CDR1 SGHNT, CDR2 YYREEE (reference sequence).

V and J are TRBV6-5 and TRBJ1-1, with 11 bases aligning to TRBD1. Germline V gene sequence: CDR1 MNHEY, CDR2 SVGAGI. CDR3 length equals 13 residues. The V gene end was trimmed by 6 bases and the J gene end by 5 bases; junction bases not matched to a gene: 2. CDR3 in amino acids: CASRGQGATEAFF. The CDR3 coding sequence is TGTGCCAGCAGAGGACAGGGGGCAACTGAAGCTTTCTTT.

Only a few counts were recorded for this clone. The CDR3 protein is CATRRGQGRYEQYF. Here the CDR3 DNA reads TGTGCCACCAGACGAGGACAGGGTAGGTACGAGCAGTACTTC. The chain recombines TRBV28 with TRBJ2-7; 8 bases agree with TRBD1. The CDR3 contains 14 residues. Germline V CDR1 and CDR2: MDHEN, SYDVKM. The V and J ends lost 10 bases and 4 bases, in that order; junction bases with no gene match: 12. The full variable domain, in which reference TRBV28 and TRBJ2-7 provide the parts outside the CDR3, is DVKVTQSSRYLVKRTGEKVFLECVQDMDHENMFWYRQDPGLGLRLIYFSYDVKMKEKGDIPEGYSVSREKKERFSLILESASTNQTSMYLCATRRGQGRYEQYFGPGTRLTVT.

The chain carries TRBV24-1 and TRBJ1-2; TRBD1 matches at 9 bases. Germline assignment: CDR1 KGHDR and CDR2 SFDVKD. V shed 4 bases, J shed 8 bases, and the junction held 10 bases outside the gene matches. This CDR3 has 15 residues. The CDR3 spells CATSDHSTGGGGYTF. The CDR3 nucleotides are TGTGCCACCAGTGACCACTCAACAGGGGGCGGCGGCTACACCTTC.

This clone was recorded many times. CDR3 protein: CASSLASFDTGELFF. The CDR3 DNA reads as TGTGCCAGCAGCTTAGCTAGTTTCGACACCGGGGAGCTGTTTTTT. The chain combines TRBV7-9 with TRBJ2-2; D gene ambiguous. Per germline, CDR1 SEHNR and CDR2 FQNEAQ (reference sequence). This CDR3 contains 15 residues. Trimming removed 0 bases from V and 3 bases from J, with 8 bases in between.

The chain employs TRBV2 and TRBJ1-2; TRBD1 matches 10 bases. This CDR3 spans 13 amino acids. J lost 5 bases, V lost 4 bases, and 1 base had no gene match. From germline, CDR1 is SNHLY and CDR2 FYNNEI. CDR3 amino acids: CASSAGQGYGYTF. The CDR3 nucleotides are TGTGCCAGCAGTGCGGGACAGGGGTATGGCTACACCTTC.

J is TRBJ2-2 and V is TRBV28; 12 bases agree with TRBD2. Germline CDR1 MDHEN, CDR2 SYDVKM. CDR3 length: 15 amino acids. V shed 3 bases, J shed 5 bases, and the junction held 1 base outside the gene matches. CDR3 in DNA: TGTGCCAGCAGTTTCGGACTAGCGGGGACCGGGGAGCTGTTTTTT. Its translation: CASSFGLAGTGELFF.

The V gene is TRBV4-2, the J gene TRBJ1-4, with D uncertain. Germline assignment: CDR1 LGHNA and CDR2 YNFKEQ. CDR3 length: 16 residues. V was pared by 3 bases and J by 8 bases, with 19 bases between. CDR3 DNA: TGTGCCAGCAGCCAGGCCCAGACAAGCATTGGAGAAAAACTGTTTTTT. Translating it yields CASSQAQTSIGEKLFF.

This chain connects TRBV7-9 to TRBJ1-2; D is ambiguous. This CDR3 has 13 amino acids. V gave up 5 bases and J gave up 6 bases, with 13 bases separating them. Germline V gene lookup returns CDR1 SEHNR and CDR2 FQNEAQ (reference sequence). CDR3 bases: TGTGCCAGCAGCAATCCCACGAGGGATGGCTACACCTTC. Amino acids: CASSNPTRDGYTF.

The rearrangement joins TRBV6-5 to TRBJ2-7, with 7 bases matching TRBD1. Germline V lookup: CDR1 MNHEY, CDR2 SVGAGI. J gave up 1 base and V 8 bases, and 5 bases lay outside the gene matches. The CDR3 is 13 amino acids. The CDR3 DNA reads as TGTGCCAGCTGCCAGACAGGGTCCTACGAGCAGTACTTC. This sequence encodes CASCQTGSYEQYF.

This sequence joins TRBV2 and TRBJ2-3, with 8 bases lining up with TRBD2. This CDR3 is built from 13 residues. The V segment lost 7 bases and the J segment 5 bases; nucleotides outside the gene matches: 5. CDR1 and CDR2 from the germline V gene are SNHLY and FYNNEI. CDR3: CASKRLAIDTQYF. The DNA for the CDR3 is TGTGCCAGCAAAAGACTAGCGATAGATACGCAGTATTTT. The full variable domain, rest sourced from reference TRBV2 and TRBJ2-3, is EPEVTQTPSHQVTQMGQEVILRCVPISNHLYFYWYRQILGQKVEFLVSFYNNEISEKSEIFDDQFSVERPDGSNFTLKIRSTKLEDSAMYFCASKRLAIDTQYFGPGTRLTVL.